The rows below give T cell receptor beta chains drawn from one sample of a study of Graves' ophthalmopathy and Graves' hyperthyroidism. TCRdb re-called the multiplex PCR reads through MiXCR, storing one row per CDR3 protein. The table includes 600,000 to 700,000 distinct CDR3 sequences, roughly 39% detected once. The sequencing sample was made of peripheral blood. The receptors originated from an adult man with Graves' ophthalmopathy. Both conserved end residues are part of each CDR3. The D gene is left open where the match is weak. The size field is filled for only some rows; it gives once, few, many or a size class.

J: TRBJ2-7
D: -
size: -
V: TRBV11-2
CDR3: CASKATLLSYEQYF
DNA: TGTGCCAGCAAAGCGACCCTCCTCTCCTACGAGCAGTACTTC

J: TRBJ1-5
D: -
size: few
V: TRBV10-3
CDR3: CASSYARDIGNQPQHF
DNA: TGTGCCAGCAGTTACGCCAGGGACATTGGCAATCAGCCCCAGCATTTT

J: TRBJ2-7
D: -
size: -
V: TRBV20-1
CDR3: CSASLRGRGGYEQYF
DNA: TGCAGTGCTAGCCTCCGGGGCAGGGGAGGGTACGAGCAGTACTTC

J: TRBJ2-7
D: TRBD2
size: few
V: TRBV20-1
CDR3: CSARDLAGATSEQYF
DNA: TGCAGTGCTAGAGATCTAGCGGGAGCCACCAGCGAGCAGTACTTC

J: TRBJ2-5
D: TRBD2
size: many
V: TRBV12-3/TRBV12-4
CDR3: CASRVAGGETQYF
DNA: TGTGCCAGCAGGGTAGCGGGAGGGGAGACCCAGTACTTC

J: TRBJ1-5
D: -
size: -
V: TRBV12-3/TRBV12-4
CDR3: CASIFSGGGNQPQHF
DNA: TGTGCCAGCATCTTTTCGGGTGGTGGCAATCAGCCCCAGCATTTT

J: TRBJ2-2
D: -
size: -
V: TRBV12-3/TRBV12-4
CDR3: CASSFGITNTGELFF
DNA: TGTGCCAGCAGTTTCGGAATTACGAACACCGGGGAGCTGTTTTTT

J: TRBJ2-2
D: -
size: -
V: TRBV4-1
CDR3: CASSQASSTNTGELFF
DNA: TGCGCCAGCAGCCAAGCTTCAAGCACGAACACCGGGGAGCTGTTTTTT

J: TRBJ2-3
D: TRBD1
size: -
V: TRBV2
CDR3: CASSPPRGSSLVTQYF
DNA: TGTGCCAGCAGTCCCCCCAGGGGGAGCTCGTTGGTTACGCAGTATTTT

J: TRBJ2-7
D: -
size: -
V: TRBV10-3
CDR3: CAISPRGYEQYF
DNA: TGTGCCATCAGTCCTCGGGGCTACGAGCAGTACTTC